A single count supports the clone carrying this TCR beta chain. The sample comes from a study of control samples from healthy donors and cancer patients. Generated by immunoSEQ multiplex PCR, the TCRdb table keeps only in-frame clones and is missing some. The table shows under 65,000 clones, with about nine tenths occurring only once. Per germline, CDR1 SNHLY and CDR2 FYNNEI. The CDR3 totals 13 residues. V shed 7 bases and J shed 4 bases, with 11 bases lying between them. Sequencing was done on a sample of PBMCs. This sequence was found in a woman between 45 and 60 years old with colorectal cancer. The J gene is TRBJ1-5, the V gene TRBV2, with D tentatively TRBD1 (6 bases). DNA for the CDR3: TGTGCCAGCAAGGGGGAAGGGAATCAGCCCCAGCATTTT. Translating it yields CASKGEGNQPQHF.